These 21 T cell receptor beta chains came from one sample sequenced in a study of blood T cell repertoires in COVID-19. Method: immunoSEQ multiplex PCR; TCRdb's copy keeps in-frame clones and lacks some. The data contain approximately 170,000 clones, about four fifths of them singletons. Sequenced: peripheral blood. Receptors originate from a woman aged 80 or over with COVID-19, enrolled during active disease.

The chain's CDR3 is CASSFDREQYF. For the CDR3, the DNA is TGTGCCAGCAGCTTTGACAGGGAGCAGTACTTC. This chain connects TRBV7-2 to TRBJ2-7; D possibly corresponds to TRBD1 (6 bases). Deletions cut 3 bases from V and 7 bases from J, with 7 bases between. CDR1 is SGHTA, CDR2 FQGNSA, per germline. The CDR3 is 11 amino acids.

V usage is TRBV19 and J usage is TRBJ1-2, with D unresolved. The V end lost 9 bases, the J end lost 3 bases, and 17 bases lay between the germline ends. The CDR3 length is 14 residues. Germline V lookup: CDR1 LNHDA, CDR2 SQIVND (reference sequence). CDR3 DNA sequence: TGTGCCAGCAGCGACGGTTGGCCTTACTATGGCTACACCTTC. Encoded protein: CASSDGWPYYGYTF. The entire variable domain, with the rest obtained from reference TRBV19 and TRBJ1-2, is as follows: DGGITQSPKYLFRKEGQNVTLSCEQNLNHDAMYWYRQDPGQGLRLIYYSQIVNDFQKGDIAEGYSVSREKKESFPLTVTSAQKNPTAFYLCASSDGWPYYGYTFGSGTRLTVV.

The chain employs TRBV5-4 and TRBJ2-1, with TRBD2 identical over 13 bases. V shed 0 bases, J shed 7 bases, and the junction held 7 bases outside the gene matches. CDR1 is SGHNT and CDR2 is YYREEE in the germline V gene (reference sequence). The CDR3 sequence is 17 residues long. The CDR3, as DNA: TGTGCCAGCAGCTTGGACCAACTAGCGGGGGGGCGGAATGAGCAGTTCTTC. Translating gives CASSLDQLAGGRNEQFF.

J is TRBJ2-7 and V is TRBV23-1, with D maybe TRBD1 (6 bases). TRBV23-1 belongs to the ORF category, with a function that is uncertain. The V gene lost 4 bases and the J gene lost 2 bases, with 15 bases spanning the gap. The CDR3 runs 15 residues. Here the CDR3 reads CASSPYRDGTYEQYF. In DNA form, the CDR3 reads TGCGCCAGCAGTCCATACAGGGACGGTACCTACGAGCAGTACTTC.

V and J are TRBV5-1 and TRBJ2-1; D may be TRBD2 (6 bases). V gave up 8 bases and J gave up 9 bases, with 15 bases separating them. The CDR3 has 12 amino acids. The V gene's germline CDR1 is SGHRS and CDR2 YFSETQ. The CDR3 loop reads CASPPGTFEQFF. DNA of the CDR3: TGCGCCAGTCCTCCCGGGACTTTTGAGCAGTTCTTC.

This rearrangement joins TRBV28 to TRBJ2-7; TRBD1 is a possible D gene (5 bases). Germline V CDR1 and CDR2: MDHEN, SYDVKM. The V gene lost 4 bases and the J gene lost 2 bases, with 9 bases spanning the gap. The CDR3 contains 13 residues. This chain's CDR3 is CASSSGAPYEQYF. The CDR3, as DNA: TGTGCCAGCAGTTCTGGGGCCCCCTACGAGCAGTACTTC.

V is TRBV7-3 and J is TRBJ2-5; TRBD2 matches at 9 bases. CDR1 is SGHTA and CDR2 is FQGTGA in the germline V gene. The CDR3 has 14 amino acids. With V trimmed by 5 bases and J by 2 bases, 3 bases remained unmatched. CDR3 nucleotide sequence: TGTGCCAGCAGCAAGACTAGCGGTCAAGAGACCCAGTACTTC. Protein sequence: CASSKTSGQETQYF.

This clone was recorded once. The chain uses TRBV24-1 and TRBJ2-3; 10 bases fit TRBD1. This CDR3 has 15 amino acids. The V segment lost 4 bases and the J segment 6 bases; nucleotides outside the gene matches: 6. Germline CDR1 is KGHDR and CDR2 is SFDVKD. As DNA, the CDR3 is TGTGCCACCAGTGAGGGGGGGACAGGGGCGGATACGCAGTATTTT. This translates into CATSEGGTGADTQYF.

The chain uses TRBV19 and TRBJ2-1, with 11 bases aligning to TRBD1. Unmatched junction bases numbered 3, after V lost 5 bases and J lost 6 bases. The CDR3 consists of 14 residues. The germline CDR1 and CDR2 sequences are LNHDA and SQIVND (reference sequence). The CDR3 coding sequence is TGTGCCAGTAGTTGGGACAGGGGGAGCAATGAGCAGTTCTTC. This translates into CASSWDRGSNEQFF.

This chain joins TRBV7-4 and TRBJ2-7; 8 bases are a match to TRBD1. CDR3 length equals 14 residues. V shed 5 bases, J shed 4 bases, and the junction held 7 bases outside the gene matches. Germline CDR1 is SGHVT and CDR2 is SQSDAQ. CDR3 nucleotides: TGTGCCAGCAGCCCCGGACAGGGTGGGTACGAGCAGTACTTC. Protein product: CASSPGQGGYEQYF.

As concerns this clone: The sample carries other DNA sequences with the same CDR3. The chain is built from TRBV6-2 or TRBV6-3 and TRBJ1-5; D unresolved. Trimming removed 6 bases from V and 3 bases from J, with 6 bases in between. Germline V gives CDR1 MNHEY, CDR2 SVGEGT. This CDR3 has 12 residues. Here the CDR3 reads CASSTANQPQHF. The CDR3 DNA reads TGTGCCAGCAGCACTGCCAATCAGCCCCAGCATTTT.

This chain links TRBV5-1 with TRBJ2-7; 16 bases are shared with TRBD2. J was trimmed by 3 bases and V by 4 bases; bases with no gene match: 10. Germline CDR1 reads SGHRS; CDR2 reads YFSETQ. This CDR3 region has 18 residues. CDR3 residues: CASSPGTSGRANSYEQYF. The CDR3 bases are TGCGCCAGCAGCCCCGGGACTAGCGGGAGGGCCAATAGCTACGAGCAGTACTTC. Full variable domain (missing parts from reference TRBV5-1 and TRBJ2-7): KAGVTQTPRYLIKTRGQQVTLSCSPISGHRSVSWYQQTPGQGLQFLFEYFSETQRNKGNFPGRFSGRQFSNSRSEMNVSTLELGDSALYLCASSPGTSGRANSYEQYFGPGTRLTVT.

This chain connects TRBV5-6 to TRBJ1-5, with D maybe TRBD1 (5 bases). Germline V gene sequence: CDR1 SGHDT, CDR2 YYEEEE. This CDR3 comprises 17 residues. V dropped 3 bases and J dropped 1 base, with 17 bases sitting between them. CDR3 protein: CASSSLGGGGSNQPQHF. The CDR3 DNA sequence: TGTGCCAGCAGCTCCCTGGGGGGGGGTGGCAGCAATCAGCCCCAGCATTTT.

CDR3 region: CASSSGQINSPLHF. The CDR3 coding sequence is TGTGCCAGCAGCTCGGGACAGATAAATTCACCCCTCCACTTT. The chain joins TRBV7-3 to TRBJ1-6; 7 bases are a match to TRBD1. Germline V gene data show CDR1 as SGHTA and CDR2 as FQGTGA. The CDR3 is 14 amino acids. V lost 4 bases and J lost 7; bases outside the gene matches: 4.

The chain links TRBV6-5 to TRBJ1-2; D might be TRBD1 (5 bases). Trimming pared 2 bases from V and 5 bases from J, leaving 9 bases between. Looked up from germline, CDR1 is MNHEY and CDR2 is SVGAGI. This CDR3 spans 13 amino acids. CDR3 nucleotide sequence: TGTGCCAGCAGTTACCGGGGGGAATATGGCTACACCTTC. Translated: CASSYRGEYGYTF.

The chain carries TRBV7-3 and TRBJ2-7; D might be TRBD1 (6 bases). The germline gives CDR1 SGHTA, CDR2 FQGTGA. This CDR3 is built from 14 residues. Trimming cost V 5 bases and J 0 bases, with 11 bases left between them. The CDR3 DNA reads as TGTGCCAGCAGCGAGGAACAGGGCTCCTACGAGCAGTACTTC. It encodes CASSEEQGSYEQYF.

The rearrangement uses TRBV4-2 and TRBJ2-7, with TRBD2 matching over 9 bases. CDR3 length: 17 residues. Trimming took 3 bases from V and 3 from J; bases not matched to a gene: 12. The germline gives CDR1 LGHNA, CDR2 YNFKEQ. The CDR3 DNA is TGTGCCAGCAGCCAGGCCGATCTAGCGGGACCCATCTACGAGCAGTACTTC. Translated, it gives CASSQADLAGPIYEQYF.

The chain uses TRBV28 and TRBJ2-2; 10 bases map to TRBD2. CDR3 length: 17 residues. Germline V CDR1 and CDR2: MDHEN, SYDVKM. J was trimmed by 0 bases and V by 5 bases; bases with no gene match: 6. CDR3 in DNA: TGTGCCAGCAGTCAACTAGCGGGATGGGCGAACACCGGGGAGCTGTTTTTT. Translation: CASSQLAGWANTGELFF.

V and J are TRBV10-3 and TRBJ2-7; a weak D match, TRBD1 (5 bases). The V gene's germline CDR1 is ENHRY and CDR2 SYGVKD. This CDR3 has 14 residues. V was clipped by 3 bases and J by 3 bases, with 12 bases between them. The CDR3 sequence: CAISDWTPHYEQYF. Written as DNA, the CDR3 is TGTGCCATCAGTGACTGGACACCCCACTACGAGCAGTACTTC.

The chain links TRBV6-5 to TRBJ1-3; 7 bases line up with TRBD1. This CDR3 is built from 12 residues. J gave up 4 bases and V 7 bases, and 1 base lay outside the gene matches. The germline V gene encodes CDR1 MNHEY and CDR2 SVGAGI. CDR3 nucleotides: TGTGCCAGCAAGGGGGCGGGAAACACCATATATTTT. It codes for CASKGAGNTIYF.

This clone was picked up one time. The chain uses TRBV19 and TRBJ2-7; TRBD1 matches at 9 bases. Losses at the gene ends were 5 bases for V and 4 bases for J; bases not matched to a gene: 9. This CDR3 comprises 15 residues. Germline V gene lookup returns CDR1 LNHDA and CDR2 SQIVND (reference sequence). The CDR3 reads CASSVTGGVPYEQYF. The CDR3 nucleotides read TGTGCCAGTAGTGTCACAGGGGGCGTCCCTTACGAGCAGTACTTC.